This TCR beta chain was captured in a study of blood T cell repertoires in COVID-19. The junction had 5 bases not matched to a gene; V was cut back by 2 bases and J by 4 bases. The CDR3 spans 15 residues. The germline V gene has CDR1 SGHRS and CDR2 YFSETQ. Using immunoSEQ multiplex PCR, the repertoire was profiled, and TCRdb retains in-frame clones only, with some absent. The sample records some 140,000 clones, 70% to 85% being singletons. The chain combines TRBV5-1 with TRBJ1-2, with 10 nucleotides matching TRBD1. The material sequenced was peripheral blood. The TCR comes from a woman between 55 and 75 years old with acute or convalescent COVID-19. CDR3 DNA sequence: TGCGCCAGCAGCTTTCGGACAGGGGGATCCTATGGCTACACCTTC. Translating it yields CASSFRTGGSYGYTF.